The sequence of this T cell receptor (beta chain) was determined in a study of vaccination effects on CD4 cells after COVID-19. Findings of the study overall: After vaccination, at late timepoints, clones induced by infection and by vaccine contracted markedly.

Profiling relied on immunoSEQ multiplex PCR, and the TCRdb table lists in-frame clones only, not all of them. The data show about 79,000 clones, 60% to 80% seen once. Concerning this clone: What it binds is not known. One end of the junction fails to match germline, which may point to a read error.

Germline V gene lookup returns CDR1 MNHNS and CDR2 SASEGT. The CDR3 has 12 amino acids. Expansion of antigen-specific CD4+ T cells with viral peptide pools was carried out by the ViraFEST assay before sequencing. At the end of 9 to 11 days of culture, CD4+ T cells were isolated. The TCR comes from a human donor who received a COVID-19 vaccine. The sample here was CD4+ T cells from PBMCs cultured with HCoV-229E spike peptides, taken before COVID-19 vaccination. The chain combines TRBV6-1 with TRBJ1-5; D unclear. The CDR3 loop reads CASSEGNQPQHF. In nucleotides, the CDR3 is TGTGCCAGCAGCGAAGGGAATCAGCCCCAGCATTTT.